A selection of T cell receptor beta chains follows, all from one sample in a study of cytomegalovirus exposure and HLA in healthy donors. TCRdb keeps only in-frame clones here, not all; method: immunoSEQ multiplex PCR. The sample yields some 170,000 clones, 60% to 75% seen once. The material sequenced was PBMCs. These receptors all stem from a woman aged 50 to 60 in good health and CMV-seropositive. Each CDR3 is given with its conserved first and last residue. Fields, in order: D gene, V gene, clone size, J gene, CDR3 DNA, CDR3 protein. A D gene is named only where the DNA matches it firmly. Size is omitted from some rows. Given values are once, few, many or a class for expanded clones.

NA	TRBV5-1	few	TRBJ1-1	TGCGCCAGCAGAGAGATGAACACTGAAGCTTTCTTT	CASREMNTEAFF
NA	TRBV6-5	once	TRBJ2-7	TGTGCCAGCACTGATCTGACAGCTACTCCGGGCGAGCAGTACTTC	CASTDLTATPGEQYF
NA	TRBV14	NA	TRBJ2-5	TGTGCCAGCAGCCAAGTGTCAGGGCAAGAGACCCAGTACTTC	CASSQVSGQETQYF
TRBD1	TRBV6-5	NA	TRBJ2-7	TGTGCCACTCGGACAGGGCAAATCTACGAGCAGTACTTC	CATRTGQIYEQYF
TRBD2	TRBV12-5	NA	TRBJ2-1	TGTGCTAGTGGGTCACCCCCGGGGGGGACAAACAATGAGCAGTTCTTC	CASGSPPGGTNNEQFF
NA	TRBV6-5	NA	TRBJ2-2	TGTGCCAGCAGTTACTCGGGACAAGTCACCGGGGAGCTGTTTTTT	CASSYSGQVTGELFF
NA	TRBV11-3	NA	TRBJ2-3	TGTGCCAGCAGCTTAGGGGACTCCCTCGGCGAGCAGTATTTT	CASSLGDSLGEQYF
NA	TRBV27	NA	TRBJ1-6	TGTGCCAGCAGATTGGGGGGATCACCCCTCCGCTTT	CASRLGGSPLRF
NA	TRBV9	NA	TRBJ1-2	TGTGCCAGCAGCGTAGGTGTCAGGAATAACTATGGCTACACCTTC	CASSVGVRNNYGYTF
TRBD2	TRBV29-1	NA	TRBJ2-2	TGCAGCGCCGGACTAGCGGGGACCGGGGAGCTGTTTTTT	CSAGLAGTGELFF
NA	TRBV12-5	NA	TRBJ2-7	TGTGCTAGTGGGCGGACGGGAACCTACGAGCAGTACTTC	CASGRTGTYEQYF
TRBD2	TRBV5-4	NA	TRBJ2-1	TGTGCCAGCAGCTTGGCAGCGGGGGACTCCTACAATGAGCAGTTCTTC	CASSLAAGDSYNEQFF
NA	TRBV6-4	NA	TRBJ2-3	TGTGCCAGCTCCATCGCGGGGAGCACAGATACGCAGTATTTT	CASSIAGSTDTQYF
NA	TRBV5-1	NA	TRBJ2-2	TGCGCCAGCAGCCAAGGACACAACCTGGCCGGGGAGCTGTTTTTT	CASSQGHNLAGELFF
NA	TRBV11-3	once	TRBJ2-3	TGTGCCAGCAGCTTAGAGGGGCGCGGCACAGATACGCAGTATTTT	CASSLEGRGTDTQYF
NA	TRBV9	NA	TRBJ2-3	TGTGCCAGCAGCGTAGCGTTTTCTAGCACAGATACGCAGTATTTT	CASSVAFSSTDTQYF
NA	TRBV6-6	NA	TRBJ1-1	TGTGCCAGCAGGCCACCTAGACAGCGAATGAACACTGAAGCTTTCTTT	CASRPPRQRMNTEAFF
NA	TRBV5-1	NA	TRBJ2-7	TGCGCCAGCAGCTTGGGGGACTCTGACACCTACGAGCAGTACTTC	CASSLGDSDTYEQYF
NA	TRBV13	NA	TRBJ1-1	TGTGCCAGCAGCTTCTCTGGGACAAGCGACACTGAAGCTTTCTTT	CASSFSGTSDTEAFF
TRBD1	TRBV7-6	NA	TRBJ2-7	TGTGCCAGCAGCGCCATGGACAGGGGTGTCTACGAGCAGTACTTC	CASSAMDRGVYEQYF
NA	TRBV7-9	NA	TRBJ2-5	TGTGCCAGCAGCCTCCGACCCTCTATAGACAGGGAGGAGATGAAGACCCAGTACTTC	CASSLRPSIDREEMKTQYF
TRBD2	TRBV19	NA	TRBJ2-7	TGTGCCAGTAGTATACGGGAGGGTGGCGAGCAGTACTTC	CASSIREGGEQYF
NA	TRBV7-9	NA	TRBJ2-3	TGTGCCAGCAGCTTAGAAGGCAGGGGCACAGATACGCAGTATTTT	CASSLEGRGTDTQYF
TRBD1	TRBV6-1	few	TRBJ1-2	TGTGCCAGCAGTGGACGGACAGGAGGATATGGCTACACCTTC	CASSGRTGGYGYTF
NA	TRBV13	NA	TRBJ1-5	TGTGCCAGCAGCCGGGCGGGGGGCAATCAGCCCCAGCATTTT	CASSRAGGNQPQHF
NA	TRBV6-5	NA	TRBJ1-1	TGTGCCAGCAGTTTACAGGGTTTGAACACTGAAGCTTTCTTT	CASSLQGLNTEAFF
NA	TRBV2	NA	TRBJ1-1	TGTGCCAGCAGTGTAGGACAGATGAACACTGAAGCTTTCTTT	CASSVGQMNTEAFF
NA	TRBV5-6	NA	TRBJ1-1	TGTGCCAGCAGCCCGTCGAGATCACCGAGGGTTAGCCCTTTCTTT	CASSPSRSPRVSPFF
NA	TRBV29-1	NA	TRBJ2-7	TGCAGCGTTGCCCATTCCACTGGGGACTTGTACGAGCAGTACTTC	CSVAHSTGDLYEQYF
NA	TRBV13	NA	TRBJ2-7	TGTGCCAGCAGCGAACAGGACGCTGGTAGAACGTACTTC	CASSEQDAGRTYF
NA	TRBV10-2	NA	TRBJ1-2	TGCGCCATCAGCTTTGATGGCTACACCTTC	CAISFDGYTF
TRBD1	TRBV18	once	TRBJ1-2	TGTGCCAGCTCACCCCCGGGACAGGGGGGCCCCGCTAACTATGGCTACACCTTC	CASSPPGQGGPANYGYTF
NA	TRBV10-3	NA	TRBJ2-7	TGTGCCATCAGTGTAGGACAGAGTACCTACGAGCAGTACTTC	CAISVGQSTYEQYF
TRBD1	TRBV9	NA	TRBJ1-1	TGTGCCAGCAGCGCGGGACAGGGAAACACTGAAGCTTTCTTT	CASSAGQGNTEAFF
NA	TRBV19	NA	TRBJ1-5	TGTGCCAGTAGTATAACTCCTAGCAATCAGCCCCAGCATTTT	CASSITPSNQPQHF
NA	TRBV4-1	NA	TRBJ1-6	TGCGCCAGCAGCCAAGCAGGGGATAATTCACCCCTCCACTTT	CASSQAGDNSPLHF
NA	TRBV5-1	NA	TRBJ1-2	TGCGCCAGCAGCTTGGACCCGAGGGAGATTGATGGCTACACCTTC	CASSLDPREIDGYTF
NA	TRBV5-1	once	TRBJ2-3	TGCGCCAGCAGACGAAGGACAGAGACAGATACGCAGTATTTT	CASRRRTETDTQYF
NA	TRBV6-6	NA	TRBJ1-5	TGTGCCAGCAGCCCCCGAGGGGGTCAGCCCCAGCATTTT	CASSPRGGQPQHF
NA	TRBV2	few	TRBJ1-1	TGTGCCAGCAGTGGACAATCGGGGACTGAAGCTTTCTTT	CASSGQSGTEAFF
NA	TRBV6-1	NA	TRBJ2-5	TGTGCCAGCAGTGAGGTTTACAGGTCCCTCGAGAGGACCCAGTACTTC	CASSEVYRSLERTQYF
TRBD1	TRBV5-1	NA	TRBJ1-1	TGCGCCAGCAGCTTGGTTACAGGGGGTGAAGCTTTCTTT	CASSLVTGGEAFF
NA	TRBV5-1	NA	TRBJ1-6	TGCGCCAGCAGCTTGGCTGGACAGAAATATAATTCACCCCTCCACTTT	CASSLAGQKYNSPLHF
NA	TRBV29-1	NA	TRBJ1-2	TGCAGCGTTGACGGCGGCTCCTATGGCTACACCTTC	CSVDGGSYGYTF
NA	TRBV11-2	NA	TRBJ2-7	TGTGCCTCCCAGGGTAGGTATTACGAGCAGTACTTC	CASQGRYYEQYF